The 22 T cell receptor beta chains listed next were all sequenced from one sample in a study of T cell repertoires in cytomegalovirus infection. Each CDR3 protein gets one entry after TCRdb re-called the reads with MiXCR. The table lists over 150,000 distinct CDR3 sequences, 17% of them singletons. Source material: CD8+ T cells from PBMCs. The source is a human donor in good health (CMV status not recorded). Some clones in this sample may be carry-over from other donors' samples.

This clonotype was observed a few times. The rearrangement joins TRBV7-9 to TRBJ1-4; 8 nucleotides align to TRBD1. Per the germline V gene, CDR1 is SEHNR and CDR2 is FQNEAQ (reference sequence). The J segment lost 2 bases and the V segment lost 5 bases, leaving 4 bases of the junction unmatched. CDR3 length: 15 amino acids. The CDR3 DNA sequence: TGTGCCAGCAGCGAAACAGGGGGGACTAATGAAAAACTGTTTTTT. As protein: CASSETGGTNEKLFF.

V usage is TRBV7-9 and J usage is TRBJ1-4; D not certain. Between the trimmed V and J ends, which lost 4 bases and 8 bases, there was a span of 8 bases. This CDR3 is built from 12 residues. CDR1 is SEHNR, CDR2 FQNEAQ, per germline (reference sequence). The CDR3 DNA sequence: TGTGCCAGCAGCTCCGGTCGGGAAAAACTGTTTTTT. Protein sequence: CASSSGREKLFF.

This clonotype was picked up a small number of times. The genes are TRBV6-5 and TRBJ2-1; D is uncertain. Germline assignment: CDR1 MNHEY and CDR2 SVGAGI. V was cut by 4 bases and J by 5 bases, with 12 bases left in between. CDR3 length: 14 amino acids. This CDR3 is CASSSPRKNNEQFF. As DNA, the CDR3 is TGTGCCAGCAGTTCCCCACGGAAGAACAATGAGCAGTTCTTC.

This clonotype has a handful of counts. The chain couples TRBV6-6 to TRBJ2-7; tentatively, D is TRBD1 or TRBD2 (5 bases each). Germline CDR1 reads MNHNY; CDR2 reads SVGAGI (reference sequence). Trimming removed 4 bases at V and 5 bases at J, with 6 bases between. The length of the CDR3 is 11 residues. This CDR3 is CASSWGHEQYF. As DNA, the CDR3 is TGTGCCAGCAGTTGGGGACACGAGCAGTACTTC.

There are many counts of this clonotype. This chain connects TRBV7-2 to TRBJ2-2; 7 positions agree with TRBD2. With V trimmed by 4 bases and J by 4 bases, 3 bases remained unmatched. The length of the CDR3 is 14 residues. In germline, CDR1 is SGHTA, CDR2 FQGNSA. The CDR3 DNA sequence: TGTGCCAGCAGCTATCGGGGGGTCACCGGGGAGCTGTTTTTT. Protein: CASSYRGVTGELFF.

Details on this clonotype: At one end, the junction sequence differs from germline, possibly due to a read error. The chain recombines TRBV5-5 with TRBJ2-7; D is perhaps TRBD2 (6 bases). Germline assignment: CDR1 SGHKS and CDR2 YYEKEE (reference sequence). The CDR3 loop spans 14 amino acids. CDR3 in DNA: TGTGCCAGCACCTTGGGGGGACTTAACTACGAGCAGTACTTC. This translates into CASTLGGLNYEQYF.

This clonotype has just a few counts. The rearrangement links TRBV15 to TRBJ1-4, with unresolved D. The germline V gene encodes CDR1 LNHNV and CDR2 YYDKDF (reference sequence). CDR3 size: 15 residues. Trimming took 3 bases from V and 7 from J, leaving 15 bases between them. CDR3 region: CATSSGRDGVEKLFF. In nucleotides, the CDR3 is TGTGCCACCAGCAGCGGGAGGGATGGGGTTGAAAAACTGTTTTTT. Using reference TRBV15 and TRBJ1-4 for the parts outside the CDR3, the full variable domain is DAMVIQNPRYQVTQFGKPVTLSCSQTLNHNVMYWYQQKSSQAPKLLFHYYDKDFNNEADTPDNFQSRRPNTSFCFLDIRSPGLGDTAMYLCATSSGRDGVEKLFFGSGTQLSVL.

This chain uses TRBV5-5 with TRBJ1-2; no reliable D call. The CDR3 runs to 14 residues. Germline loops: CDR1 SGHKS, CDR2 YYEKEE (reference sequence). The ends were cut back, 1 base at V and 1 base at J, with 8 bases in the middle. Here the CDR3 DNA reads TGTGCCAGCAGCTTGAGTGATCGTAACTATGGCTACACCTTC. As protein: CASSLSDRNYGYTF.

This clonotype was found a few times. The CDR3 spells CASSYQGANTGELFF. For the CDR3, the DNA is TGTGCCAGCAGTTACCAGGGGGCGAACACCGGGGAGCTGTTTTTT. The V and J genes are TRBV6-5 and TRBJ2-2; 7 nucleotides agree with TRBD1. The length of the CDR3 is 15 residues. V gave up 2 bases and J gave up 0 bases; unmatched junction bases: 0. Per the germline V gene, CDR1 is MNHEY and CDR2 is SVGAGI.

The V gene is TRBV7-8, the J gene TRBJ1-4; maybe TRBD1 (6 bases). The germline V gene has CDR1 SGHVS and CDR2 FQNEAQ. V was clipped by 5 bases and J by 7 bases, with 17 bases between them. This CDR3 spans 15 amino acids. CDR3 sequence: CASSPRSGASEKLFF. CDR3 bases: TGTGCCAGCAGCCCCCGGTCAGGGGCGAGTGAAAAACTGTTTTTT. Full variable domain (missing parts from reference TRBV7-8 and TRBJ1-4): GAGVSQSPRYKVAKRGQDVALRCDPISGHVSLFWYQQALGQGPEFLTYFQNEAQLDKSGLPSDRFFAERPEGSVSTLKIQRTQQEDSAVYLCASSPRSGASEKLFFGSGTQLSVL.

The table lists this clonotype with a count of one. V usage is TRBV30 and J usage is TRBJ1-1; TRBD1 matches at 10 bases. The CDR3 has 14 amino acids. Germline loops: CDR1 GTSNPN, CDR2 SVGIG (reference sequence). V gave up 5 bases and J gave up 5 bases; unmatched junction bases: 8. Here the CDR3 DNA reads TGTGCCTGGGGGCCCGGGACAGGGGATACTGAAGCTTTCTTT. Translated: CAWGPGTGDTEAFF.

This clonotype was seen once. This chain connects TRBV9 to TRBJ2-7; 7 bases map to TRBD1. This CDR3 has 14 residues. Germline lookup yields CDR1 SGDLS and CDR2 YYNGEE. V dropped 2 bases and J dropped 6; count of bases not matched to a gene: 8. This CDR3 reads CASSVQGEDAEQYF. DNA for the CDR3: TGTGCCAGCAGCGTTCAGGGGGAAGACGCCGAGCAGTACTTC.

This clonotype showed up many times. The chain employs TRBV7-8 and TRBJ2-5; 7 bases map to TRBD2. The CDR3 runs 15 residues. Germline CDR1 SGHVS, CDR2 FQNEAQ. The trim removed 7 bases at V and 5 bases at J, leaving 13 bases unmatched. The CDR3, as DNA: TGTGCCAGCACCGAGAATGTCGGACTAGGGGAGACCCAGTACTTC. It yields the protein CASTENVGLGETQYF.

The chain has TRBV6-2 or TRBV6-3 and TRBJ2-7; unclear D gene. V dropped 1 base and J dropped 0 bases, with 4 bases sitting between them. Germline V gene lookup returns CDR1 MNHEY and CDR2 SVGEGT. The CDR3 has 13 residues. The CDR3 region is CASSYYNSYEQYF. Written as DNA, the CDR3 is TGTGCCAGCAGTTACTACAACTCCTACGAGCAGTACTTC.

This chain joins TRBV7-6 and TRBJ2-5, with 10 positions matching TRBD2. The ends lost 2 bases at V and 5 bases at J; junction bases unmatched: 11. The germline V gene has CDR1 SGHVS and CDR2 FNYEAQ. This CDR3 has 17 amino acids. The CDR3, as DNA: TGTGCCAGCAGCTTACAGGGACTAGCGACCGGGCGGGAGACCCAGTACTTC. As protein: CASSLQGLATGRETQYF. Full variable domain (remainder filled in from reference TRBV7-6 and TRBJ2-5): GAGVSQSPRYKVTKRGQDVALRCDPISGHVSLYWYRQALGQGPEFLTYFNYEAQQDKSGLPNDRFSAERPEGSISTLTIQRTEQRDSAMYRCASSLQGLATGRETQYFGPGTRLLVL.

This clonotype was seen once. The conserved phenylalanine or tryptophan is not found at the CDR3 terminus, so this likely reflects a read error. The chain is built from TRBV6-1 and TRBJ2-7; D unclear. Trimming shortened V by 3 bases and J by 7 bases, and 7 bases separated the two germline ends. The germline gives CDR1 MNHNS, CDR2 SASEGT. This CDR3 is 11 amino acids long. Written as DNA, the CDR3 is TGTGCCAGCAGTGAGTTCCGGGAGCAGTACTTG. Translated, it gives CASSEFREQYL.

The rearrangement uses TRBV5-4 and TRBJ2-2; D gene uncertain. This CDR3 has 12 residues. V lost 0 bases to trimming and J lost 7 bases, with 4 bases between them. Per the germline V gene, CDR1 is SGHNT and CDR2 is YYREEE (reference sequence). CDR3: CASSLDDGELFF. Here the CDR3 DNA reads TGTGCCAGCAGCTTGGATGACGGGGAGCTGTTTTTT. The full variable domain, its missing parts supplied by reference TRBV5-4 and TRBJ2-2, is ETGVTQSPTHLIKTRGQQVTLRCSSQSGHNTVSWYQQALGQGPQFIFQYYREEENGRGNFPPRFSGLQFPNYSSELNVNALELDDSALYLCASSLDDGELFFGEGSRLTVL.

There are a few counts of this clonotype. The V gene is TRBV6-6, the J gene TRBJ2-3; D unclear. Germline CDR1 and CDR2: MNHNY and SVGAGI (reference sequence). The CDR3 is made up of 16 amino acids. V gave up 0 bases and J gave up 5 bases, with 15 bases separating them. The CDR3 nucleotides read TGTGCCAGCAGTTACTCACCCGGTCCCCCGGGAGATACGCAGTATTTT. Translation: CASSYSPGPPGDTQYF.

This clonotype was seen a handful of times. This chain uses TRBV7-8 with TRBJ2-7; no clear D. Germline loops: CDR1 SGHVS, CDR2 FQNEAQ. Trimming took off 3 bases at V and 0 bases at J, with 15 bases between the two ends. CDR3 length: 16 residues. Written as DNA, the CDR3 is TGTGCCAGCAGCTTGTTCCACCTCCTGAGCTCCTACGAGCAGTACTTC. Encoded protein: CASSLFHLLSSYEQYF. Together with reference TRBV7-8 and TRBJ2-7, the CDR3 gives the full variable domain: GAGVSQSPRYKVAKRGQDVALRCDPISGHVSLFWYQQALGQGPEFLTYFQNEAQLDKSGLPSDRFFAERPEGSVSTLKIQRTQQEDSAVYLCASSLFHLLSSYEQYFGPGTRLTVT.

This sequence joins TRBV28 and TRBJ1-5; D is unresolved. The V end was cut by 7 bases, the J end by 1 base, with 11 bases between. The germline CDR1 and CDR2 sequences are MDHEN and SYDVKM. The CDR3 runs to 14 residues. CDR3 protein: CASTSVRSNQPQHF. The CDR3 DNA reads as TGTGCCAGCACGAGTGTCAGGAGCAATCAGCCCCAGCATTTT.

This rearrangement joins TRBV25-1 to TRBJ2-5; D unclear. Germline CDR1 reads MGHDK; CDR2 reads SYGVNS. The CDR3 loop spans 15 amino acids. Trimming took off 3 bases at V and 2 bases at J, with 13 bases between the two ends. The CDR3 loop is CASSDLISRQETQYF. CDR3 DNA: TGTGCCAGCAGTGACCTTATCTCGAGACAAGAGACCCAGTACTTC.

This rearrangement joins TRBV29-1 to TRBJ2-5; 7 bases are a match to TRBD1. Germline loops: CDR1 SQVTM, CDR2 ANQGSEA. The CDR3 consists of 14 residues. V trimming: 0 bases; J trimming: 5 bases; junction bases outside the gene matches: 6. This CDR3 is CSVEDQTGVETQYF. The DNA for the CDR3 is TGCAGCGTTGAAGATCAAACAGGGGTGGAGACCCAGTACTTC.